This T cell receptor (beta chain) originates from a study of control samples from healthy donors and cancer patients. The ends were cut back, 2 bases at V and 8 bases at J, with 7 bases in the middle. The germline gives CDR1 MDHEN, CDR2 SYDVKM. CDR3 length: 12 amino acids. Clones were sequenced by immunoSEQ multiplex PCR, and TCRdb holds only the in-frame ones, with some missing. The repertoire consists of around 94,000 clones, with around 90% occurring once and the leading ten covering 2% to 2.5%. The sequence was obtained from a woman in her late teens or twenties in good health. The chain joins TRBV28 to TRBJ2-1; D call uncertain. Sequencing was carried out using blood. CDR3 DNA sequence: TGTGCCAGCAGTTTAAGCCCCCATGAGCAGTTCTTC. Translated: CASSLSPHEQFF.